This T cell receptor beta chain derives from a study of OX40 agonist ivuxolimab in advanced cancers. For the study at large: Ivuxolimab was delivered to patients intravenously every 2 weeks at doses spanning 0.01 to 10 mg/kg. Dose-escalation subjects each had hepatocellular carcinoma, melanoma, renal cell or head and neck cancer. The dose-escalation cohort was approximately 84% male, with a mean age of around 60 years, ranging roughly 23 to 90. Findings and limits, study-wide: Partial responders dosed at 0.1-3.0 mg/kg displayed clonal expansion ranking among the lowest.

A word on this clone: Its specificity is not known.

Sequencing used immunoSEQ multiplex PCR; TCRdb keeps in-frame clones, though not all of them. Of 90,000 to 100,000 clones listed, more than 85% are singletons. CDR3 size: 15 residues. The germline V gene encodes CDR1 SGHNT and CDR2 YYREEE (reference sequence). Trimming cost V 4 bases and J 0 bases, with 10 bases left between them. This chain connects TRBV5-4 to TRBJ1-4; D is ambiguous. The TCR sequence derives from an adult with an advanced solid tumor such as melanoma, head and neck, liver or kidney cancer. The sequenced sample was CD4+ or CD8+ T cells sorted from blood, obtained in a trial of the OX40 agonist ivuxolimab. CDR3 amino acids: CASSIRTATNEKLFF. The CDR3 DNA reads as TGTGCCAGCAGCATACGGACCGCAACTAATGAAAAACTGTTTTTT.